This T cell receptor beta chain appears in the sequencing data of a study of T-cell memory formation after mild COVID-19. The CDR3 extends over 16 amino acids. V lost 3 bases and J 1 base, leaving 13 bases between the germline ends. Study-level findings and limits: From day 15 to 85, contracting clones were balanced between CD4 and CD8, whereas later expanders leaned toward CD4+. Those CD4+ clones that contracted were mainly in CM and EM (CD8+ ones in EMRA).

Constant-segment primers served in 5'RACE that generated TCR alpha and TCR beta cDNA libraries bearing sample barcodes and UMIs. TCRdb re-called the 5' RACE reads through MiXCR, storing one row per CDR3 protein. The sample shows 580,000 or so distinct CDR3 sequences, 15% to 20% of them seen only once. This clonotype was seen a few times. The antigen remains unidentified. Sequenced material: PBMCs or a T cell subset sorted from them (not recorded which). This clonotype was sampled from an adult woman who had mild COVID-19 (a few samples of this study predate the infection). Cell type and time point are not known. The chain combines TRBV12-3 or TRBV12-4 with TRBJ2-1; possibly TRBD1 for D (6 bases). The CDR3 DNA reads as TGTGCCAGCAGTTTCGGGGACATCCCATCCTACAATGAGCAGTTCTTC. Translation gives CASSFGDIPSYNEQFF.